The clone carrying this T cell receptor beta chain was seen ten or more times. V was trimmed by 7 bases and J by 0 bases, leaving 13 bases between them. Germline-derived CDR1 and CDR2 are SQVTM and ANQGSEA. The CDR3 spans 13 residues. The TCR library protocol was used to attach unique molecular identifiers. These identifiers were attached to individual cDNA molecules. TCRdb reprocessed the 5' RACE reads with MiXCR, giving one entry per CDR3 protein. The sample lists under 85,000 distinct CDR3 sequences, roughly an eighth occurring once. This entry is derived from a study of early T cells in non-severe SARS-CoV-2 infection.

Sample: whole blood, taken at baseline. The chain employs TRBV29-1 and TRBJ2-7; D tentatively reads TRBD1 or TRBD2 (5 bases each). This TCR was recovered from an adult who was a healthcare worker with PCR-confirmed SARS-CoV-2 infection or an uninfected control (not recorded which). CDR3 DNA sequence: TGCAGCGGTGGCCGGGACCTCTCCTACGAGCAGTACTTC. Protein sequence: CSGGRDLSYEQYF.